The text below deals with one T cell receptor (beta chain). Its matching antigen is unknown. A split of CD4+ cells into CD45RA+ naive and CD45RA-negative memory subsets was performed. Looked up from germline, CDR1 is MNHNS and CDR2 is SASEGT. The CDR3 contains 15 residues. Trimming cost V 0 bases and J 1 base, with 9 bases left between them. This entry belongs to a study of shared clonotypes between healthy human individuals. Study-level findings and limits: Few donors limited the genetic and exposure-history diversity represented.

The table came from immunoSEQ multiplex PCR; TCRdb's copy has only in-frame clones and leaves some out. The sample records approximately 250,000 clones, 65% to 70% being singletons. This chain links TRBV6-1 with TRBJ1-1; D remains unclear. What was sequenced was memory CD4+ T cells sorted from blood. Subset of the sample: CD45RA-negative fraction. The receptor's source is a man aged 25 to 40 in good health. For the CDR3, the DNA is TGTGCCAGCAGTGAAGCCAACAGCGCGAACACTGAAGCTTTCTTT. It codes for CASSEANSANTEAFF.